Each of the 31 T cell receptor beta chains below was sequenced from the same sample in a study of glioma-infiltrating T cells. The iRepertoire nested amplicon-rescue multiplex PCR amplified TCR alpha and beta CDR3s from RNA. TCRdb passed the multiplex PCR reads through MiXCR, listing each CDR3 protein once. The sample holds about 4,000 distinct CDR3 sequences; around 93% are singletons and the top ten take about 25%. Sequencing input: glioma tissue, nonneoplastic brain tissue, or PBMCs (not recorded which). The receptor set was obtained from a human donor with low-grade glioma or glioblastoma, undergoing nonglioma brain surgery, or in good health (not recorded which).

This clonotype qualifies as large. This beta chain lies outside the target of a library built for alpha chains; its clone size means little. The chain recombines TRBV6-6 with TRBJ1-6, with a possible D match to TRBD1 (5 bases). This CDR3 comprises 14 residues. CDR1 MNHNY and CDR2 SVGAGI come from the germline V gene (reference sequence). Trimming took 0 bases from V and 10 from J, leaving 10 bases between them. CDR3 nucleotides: TGTGCCAGCAGTTACTCGGCCCCAGGGTCACCCCTCCACTTT. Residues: CASSYSAPGSPLHF.

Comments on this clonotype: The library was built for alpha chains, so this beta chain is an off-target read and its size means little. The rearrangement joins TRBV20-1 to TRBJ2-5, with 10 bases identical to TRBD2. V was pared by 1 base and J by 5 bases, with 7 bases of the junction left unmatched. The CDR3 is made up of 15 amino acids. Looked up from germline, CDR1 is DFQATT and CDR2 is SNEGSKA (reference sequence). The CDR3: CSARGKSSGSETQYF. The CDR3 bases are TGCAGTGCTAGAGGTAAGTCTAGCGGGAGCGAGACCCAGTACTTC.

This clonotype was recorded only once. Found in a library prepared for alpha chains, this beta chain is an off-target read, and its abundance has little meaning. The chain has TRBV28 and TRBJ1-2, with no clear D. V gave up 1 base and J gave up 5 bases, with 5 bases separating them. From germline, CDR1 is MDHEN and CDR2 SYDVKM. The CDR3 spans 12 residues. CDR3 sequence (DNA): TGTGCCAGCAGTTTATACGCTTATGGCTACACCTTC. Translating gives CASSLYAYGYTF.

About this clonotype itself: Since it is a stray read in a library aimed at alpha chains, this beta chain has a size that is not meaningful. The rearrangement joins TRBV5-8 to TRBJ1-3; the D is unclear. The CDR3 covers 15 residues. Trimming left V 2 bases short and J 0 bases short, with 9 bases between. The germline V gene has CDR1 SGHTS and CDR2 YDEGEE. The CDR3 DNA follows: TGTGCCAGCAGCTTACGGGCGATCTCTGGAAACACCATATATTTT. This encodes CASSLRAISGNTIYF.

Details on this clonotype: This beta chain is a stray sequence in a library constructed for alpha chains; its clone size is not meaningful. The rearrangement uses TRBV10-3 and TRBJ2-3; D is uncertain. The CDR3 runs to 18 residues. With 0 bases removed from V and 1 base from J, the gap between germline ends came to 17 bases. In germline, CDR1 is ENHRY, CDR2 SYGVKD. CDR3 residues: CAISESRKGGGRTDTQYF. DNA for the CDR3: TGTGCCATCAGTGAGTCGAGGAAGGGTGGTGGCCGCACAGATACGCAGTATTTT.

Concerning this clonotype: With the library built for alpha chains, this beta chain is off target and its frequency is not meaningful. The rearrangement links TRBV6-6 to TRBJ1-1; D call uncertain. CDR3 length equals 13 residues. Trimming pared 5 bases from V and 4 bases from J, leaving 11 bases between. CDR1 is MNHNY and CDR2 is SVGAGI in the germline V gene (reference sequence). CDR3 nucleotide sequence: TGTGCCAGCAGTGCTATGACTTCCACTGAAGCTTTCTTT. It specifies CASSAMTSTEAFF.

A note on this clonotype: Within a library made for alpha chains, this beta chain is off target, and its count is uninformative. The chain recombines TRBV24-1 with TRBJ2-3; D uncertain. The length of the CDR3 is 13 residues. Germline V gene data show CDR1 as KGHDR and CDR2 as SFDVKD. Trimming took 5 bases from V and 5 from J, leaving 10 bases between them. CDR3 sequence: CATSASVGDTQYF. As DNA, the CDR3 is TGTGCCACCAGTGCCTCAGTTGGAGATACGCAGTATTTT.

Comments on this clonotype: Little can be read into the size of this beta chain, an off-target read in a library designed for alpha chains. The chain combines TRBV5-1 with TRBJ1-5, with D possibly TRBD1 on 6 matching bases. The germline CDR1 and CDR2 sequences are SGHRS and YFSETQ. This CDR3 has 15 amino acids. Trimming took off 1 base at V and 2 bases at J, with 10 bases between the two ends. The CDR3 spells CASSLQGQGNQPQHF. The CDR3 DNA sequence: TGCGCCAGCAGCTTGCAGGGGCAGGGCAATCAGCCCCAGCATTTT.

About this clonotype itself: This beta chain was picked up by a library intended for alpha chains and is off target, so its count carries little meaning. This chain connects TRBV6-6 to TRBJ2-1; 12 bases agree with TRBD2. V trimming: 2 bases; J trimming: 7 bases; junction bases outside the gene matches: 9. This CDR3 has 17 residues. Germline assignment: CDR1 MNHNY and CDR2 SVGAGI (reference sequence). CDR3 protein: CASSYGSSGRGRNEQFF. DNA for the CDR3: TGTGCCAGCAGTTACGGGTCTAGCGGGAGGGGTAGGAATGAGCAGTTCTTC.

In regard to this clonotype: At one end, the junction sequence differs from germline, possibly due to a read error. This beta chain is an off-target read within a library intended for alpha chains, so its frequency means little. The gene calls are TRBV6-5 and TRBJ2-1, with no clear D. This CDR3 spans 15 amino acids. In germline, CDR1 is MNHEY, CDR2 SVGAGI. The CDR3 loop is CACSYTSLYLHEQFF. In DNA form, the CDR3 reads TGTGCCTGCAGTTACACGTCTCTCTACCTCCATGAGCAGTTCTTC.

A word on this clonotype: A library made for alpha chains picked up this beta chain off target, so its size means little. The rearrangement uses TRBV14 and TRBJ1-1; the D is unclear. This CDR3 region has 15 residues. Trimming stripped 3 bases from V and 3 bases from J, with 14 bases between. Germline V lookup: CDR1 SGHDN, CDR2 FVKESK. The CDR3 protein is CASSHKSRRDTEAFF. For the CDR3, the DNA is TGTGCCAGCAGCCATAAAAGTCGCCGCGACACTGAAGCTTTCTTT.

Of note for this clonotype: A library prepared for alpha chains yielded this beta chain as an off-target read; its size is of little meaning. The CDR3 DNA follows: TGTGCCACCAGGGTAACAGATACGCAGTATTTT. It is translated as CATRVTDTQYF. The chain joins TRBV6-5 to TRBJ2-3; a possible D gene is TRBD1 (5 bases). The CDR3 contains 11 residues. V was cut by 10 bases and J by 3 bases, with 8 bases left in between. Germline values: CDR1 MNHEY, CDR2 SVGAGI.

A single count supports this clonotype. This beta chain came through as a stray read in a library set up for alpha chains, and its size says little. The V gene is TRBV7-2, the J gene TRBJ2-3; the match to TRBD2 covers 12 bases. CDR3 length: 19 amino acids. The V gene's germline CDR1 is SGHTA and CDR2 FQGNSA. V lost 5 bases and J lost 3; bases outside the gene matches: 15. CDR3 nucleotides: TGTGCCAGCAGCCCCTATCCAGGGCTAGCGGGGGGGCTGACAGATACGCAGTATTTT. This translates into CASSPYPGLAGGLTDTQYF.

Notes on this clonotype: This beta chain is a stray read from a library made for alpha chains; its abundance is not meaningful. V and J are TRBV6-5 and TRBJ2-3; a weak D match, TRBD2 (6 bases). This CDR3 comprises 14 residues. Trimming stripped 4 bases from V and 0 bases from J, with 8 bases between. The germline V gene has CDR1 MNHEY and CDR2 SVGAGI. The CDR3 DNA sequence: TGTGCCAGCAGTTCAGGGACTAGCACAGATACGCAGTATTTT. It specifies CASSSGTSTDTQYF.

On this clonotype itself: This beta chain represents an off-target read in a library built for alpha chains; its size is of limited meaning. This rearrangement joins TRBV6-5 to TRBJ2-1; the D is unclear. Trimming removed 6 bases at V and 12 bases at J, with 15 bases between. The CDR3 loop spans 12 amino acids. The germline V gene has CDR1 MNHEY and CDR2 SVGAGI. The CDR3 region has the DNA TGTGCCAGCAGGGGAACTGGTATAGGGCAGTTCTTC. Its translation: CASRGTGIGQFF.

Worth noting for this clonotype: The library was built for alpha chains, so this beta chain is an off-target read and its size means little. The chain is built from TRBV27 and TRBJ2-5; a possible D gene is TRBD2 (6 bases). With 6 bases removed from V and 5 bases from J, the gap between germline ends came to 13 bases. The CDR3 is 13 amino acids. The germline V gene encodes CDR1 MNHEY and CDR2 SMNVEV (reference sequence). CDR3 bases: TGTGCCAGCAGCCAGCGGGTTTTGGAGACCCAGTACTTC. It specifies CASSQRVLETQYF.

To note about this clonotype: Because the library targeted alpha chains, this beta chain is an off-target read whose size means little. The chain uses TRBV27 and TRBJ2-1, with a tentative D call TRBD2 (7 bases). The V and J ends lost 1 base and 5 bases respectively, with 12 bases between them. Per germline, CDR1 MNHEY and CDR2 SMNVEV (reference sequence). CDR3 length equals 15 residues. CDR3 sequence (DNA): TGTGCCAGCAGTTTATGGGGGGGGCCTAACAATGAGCAGTTCTTC. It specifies CASSLWGGPNNEQFF.

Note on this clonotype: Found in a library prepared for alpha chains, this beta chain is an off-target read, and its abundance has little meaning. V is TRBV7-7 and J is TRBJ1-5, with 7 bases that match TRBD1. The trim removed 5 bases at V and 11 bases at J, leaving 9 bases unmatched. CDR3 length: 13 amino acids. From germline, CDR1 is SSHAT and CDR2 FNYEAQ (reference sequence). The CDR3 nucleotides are TGTGCCAGCAGCCCTGGATCGGACAGGACCCAGCATTTT. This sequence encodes CASSPGSDRTQHF.

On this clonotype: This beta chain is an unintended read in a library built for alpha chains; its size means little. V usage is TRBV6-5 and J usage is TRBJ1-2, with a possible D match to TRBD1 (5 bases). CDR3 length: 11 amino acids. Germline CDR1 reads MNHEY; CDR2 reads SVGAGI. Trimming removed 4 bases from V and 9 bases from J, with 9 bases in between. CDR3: CASSSRESYTF. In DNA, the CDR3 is TGTGCCAGCAGTTCCAGGGAAAGCTACACCTTC.

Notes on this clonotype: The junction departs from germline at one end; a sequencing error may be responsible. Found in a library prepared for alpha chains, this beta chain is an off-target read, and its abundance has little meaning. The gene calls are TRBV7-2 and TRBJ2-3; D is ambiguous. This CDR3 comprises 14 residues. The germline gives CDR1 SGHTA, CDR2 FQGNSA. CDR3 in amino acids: CASGLGFHTDTQYF. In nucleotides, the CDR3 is TGTGCCAGCGGCTTAGGATTTCACACAGATACGCAGTATTTT. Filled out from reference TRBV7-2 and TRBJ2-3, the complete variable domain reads GAGVSQSPSNKVTEKGKDVELRCDPISGHTALYWYRQSLGQGLEFLIYFQGNSAPDKSGLPSDRFSAERTGGSVSTLTIQRTQQEDSAVYLCASGLGFHTDTQYFGPGTRLTVL.

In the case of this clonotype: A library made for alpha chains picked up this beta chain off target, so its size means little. DNA of the CDR3: TGTGCCAGCAGTGAAGGAGCGATTTCACCCCTCCACTTT. It translates to CASSEGAISPLHF. The chain employs TRBV6-1 and TRBJ1-6; D uncertain. Per germline, CDR1 MNHNS and CDR2 SASEGT. The CDR3 has 13 amino acids. Deletions cut 1 base from V and 9 bases from J, with 7 bases between.

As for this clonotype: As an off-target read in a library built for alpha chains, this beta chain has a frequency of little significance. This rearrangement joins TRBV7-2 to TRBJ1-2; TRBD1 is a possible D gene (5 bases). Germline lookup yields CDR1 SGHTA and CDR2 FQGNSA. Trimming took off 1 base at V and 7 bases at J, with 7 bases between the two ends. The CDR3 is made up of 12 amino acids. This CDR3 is CASSLERGGYTF. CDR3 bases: TGTGCCAGCAGCTTAGAAAGGGGTGGCTACACCTTC.

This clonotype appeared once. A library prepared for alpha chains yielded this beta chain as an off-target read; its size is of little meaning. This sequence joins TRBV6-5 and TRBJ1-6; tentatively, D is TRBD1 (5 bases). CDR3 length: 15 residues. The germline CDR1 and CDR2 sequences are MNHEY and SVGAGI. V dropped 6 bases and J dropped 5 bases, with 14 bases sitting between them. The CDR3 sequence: CASSLDSLNNSPLHF. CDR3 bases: TGTGCCAGCAGCTTAGACAGTCTCAATAATTCACCCCTCCACTTT.

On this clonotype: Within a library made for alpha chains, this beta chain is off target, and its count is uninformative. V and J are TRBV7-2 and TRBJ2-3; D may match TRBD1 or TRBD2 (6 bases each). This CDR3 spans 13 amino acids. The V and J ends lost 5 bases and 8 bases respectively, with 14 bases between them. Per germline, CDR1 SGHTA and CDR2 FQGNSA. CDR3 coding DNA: TGTGCCAGCAGCGGCGGGACACTGGGTACGCAGTATTTT. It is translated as CASSGGTLGTQYF.

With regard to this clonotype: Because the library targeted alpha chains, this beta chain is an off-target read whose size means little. The CDR3, as DNA: TGTGCCAGCAGTCGATTCGGGAATTCGGAGCAGTACGTC. This codes for CASSRFGNSEQYV. The chain joins TRBV6-1 to TRBJ2-7; a weak D match, TRBD2 (5 bases). Trimming shortened V by 5 bases and J by 7 bases, and 15 bases separated the two germline ends. In germline, CDR1 is MNHNS, CDR2 SASEGT. The CDR3 spans 13 residues.

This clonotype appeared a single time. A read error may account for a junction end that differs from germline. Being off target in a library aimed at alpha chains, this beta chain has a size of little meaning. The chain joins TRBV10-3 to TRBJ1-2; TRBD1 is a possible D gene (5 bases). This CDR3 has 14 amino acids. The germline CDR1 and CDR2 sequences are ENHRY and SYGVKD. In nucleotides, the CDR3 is TGTGCCAGCAGTGAAGCCGGGGCGAACTATGGCTACACCTTC. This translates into CASSEAGANYGYTF.

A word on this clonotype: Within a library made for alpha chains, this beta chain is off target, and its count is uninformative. The CDR3 reads CSARGQQQYF. The CDR3 region has the DNA TGCAGTGCTAGGGGACAGCAGCAGTATTTT. The chain couples TRBV20-1 to TRBJ2-3; 7 nucleotides align to TRBD1. V trimming: 3 bases; J trimming: 11 bases; junction bases outside the gene matches: 2. Germline values: CDR1 DFQATT, CDR2 SNEGSKA (reference sequence). CDR3 length: 10 residues.

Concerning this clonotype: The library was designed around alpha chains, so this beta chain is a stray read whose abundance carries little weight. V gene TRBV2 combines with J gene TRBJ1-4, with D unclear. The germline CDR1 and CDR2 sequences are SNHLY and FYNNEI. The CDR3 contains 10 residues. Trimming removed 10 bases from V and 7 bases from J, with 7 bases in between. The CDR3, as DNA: TGTGCCACCATAGTTGAAAAACTGTTTTTT. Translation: CATIVEKLFF.

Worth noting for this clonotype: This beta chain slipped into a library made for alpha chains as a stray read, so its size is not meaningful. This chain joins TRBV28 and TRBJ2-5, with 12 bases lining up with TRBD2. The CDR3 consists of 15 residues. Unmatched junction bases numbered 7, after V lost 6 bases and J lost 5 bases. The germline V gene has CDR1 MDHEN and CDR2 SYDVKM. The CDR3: CASSWTSGMMETQYF. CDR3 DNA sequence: TGTGCCAGCAGCTGGACTAGCGGGATGATGGAGACCCAGTACTTC.

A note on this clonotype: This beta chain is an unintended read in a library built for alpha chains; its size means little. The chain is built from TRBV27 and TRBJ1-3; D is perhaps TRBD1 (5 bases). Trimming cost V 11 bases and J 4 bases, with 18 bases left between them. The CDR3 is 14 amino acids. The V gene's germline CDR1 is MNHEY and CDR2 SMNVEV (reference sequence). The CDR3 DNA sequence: TGTGCCGGCATAGACAGAAGGACGGGAAACACCATATATTTT. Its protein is CAGIDRRTGNTIYF.

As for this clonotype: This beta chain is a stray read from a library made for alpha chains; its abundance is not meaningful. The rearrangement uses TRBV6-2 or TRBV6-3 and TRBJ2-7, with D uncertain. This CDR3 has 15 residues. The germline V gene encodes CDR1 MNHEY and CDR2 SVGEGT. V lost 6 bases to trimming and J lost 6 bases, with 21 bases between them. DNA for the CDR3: TGTGCCAGCAGCCAACATCAGTCGGGTAAGGGCGAGCAGTACTTC. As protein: CASSQHQSGKGEQYF.